These T cell receptor beta chains were read from a single sample in a study of blood T cell repertoires in COVID-19. Repertoires were generated with immunoSEQ multiplex PCR, while TCRdb's copy carries only in-frame clones and drops some. The repertoire holds over 250,000 clones, with over 75% as singletons. The sequenced material came from PBMCs or T cells enriched from blood (not recorded which). The receptor set was obtained from a woman aged 30 to 39 who had recovered from COVID-19. Each CDR3 is given with its conserved first and last residue. D genes are given only for firm matches. Where a row states a size, it is once, few, many or the class of an expanded clone; other rows omit it.

j_gene,abundance,d_gene,len,v_gene,CDR3aa,CDR3nt
TRBJ2-4,once,.,15,TRBV28,CASKKPIGAKNIQYF,TGTGCCAGCAAGAAACCCATCGGGGCCAAAAACATTCAGTACTTC
TRBJ2-6,.,.,16,TRBV4-3,CASSQEGSSGANVLTF,TGCGCCAGCAGCCAAGAAGGGAGTTCTGGGGCCAACGTCCTGACTTTC
TRBJ1-1,once,.,15,TRBV28,CASSLALGGISEAFF,TGTGCCAGCAGTTTGGCTTTGGGGGGGATCTCTGAAGCTTTCTTT
TRBJ1-1,.,.,14,TRBV7-9,CASLPGQSNTEAFF,TGTGCCAGCCTCCCGGGACAATCGAACACTGAAGCTTTCTTT
TRBJ1-5,.,.,16,TRBV28,CASSPVRGRGNQPQHF,TGTGCCAGCAGTCCCGTCAGGGGTAGGGGCAATCAGCCCCAGCATTTT
TRBJ1-3,.,TRBD1,15,TRBV6-5,CASRPDRVAGNTIYF,TGTGCCAGCAGACCGGACAGGGTAGCAGGAAACACCATATATTTT
TRBJ1-1,.,.,19,TRBV7-2,CASSLVRDSTALGFTEAFF,TGTGCCAGCAGCTTAGTTCGGGATTCAACTGCTCTTGGATTCACTGAAGCTTTCTTT
TRBJ1-3,.,TRBD1,16,TRBV18,CASSPPYRGSGNTIYF,TGTGCCAGCTCACCACCGTACAGGGGCTCTGGAAACACCATATATTTT
TRBJ2-7,.,.,12,TRBV2,CASSEVNYEQYF,TGTGCCAGCAGTGAAGTCAACTACGAGCAGTACTTC
TRBJ2-1,.,TRBD2,14,TRBV19,CASSPSGSSDEQFF,TGTGCCAGTAGTCCTAGCGGGAGTTCCGATGAGCAGTTCTTC
TRBJ2-7,.,TRBD2,18,TRBV11-2,CASSMLGLAGGPGDEQYF,TGTGCCAGCAGCATGCTGGGACTAGCGGGAGGGCCGGGAGACGAGCAGTACTTC
TRBJ1-5,.,.,15,TRBV28,CASSFSGTPNQPQHF,TGTGCCAGCAGTTTTTCAGGCACCCCCAATCAGCCCCAGCATTTT
TRBJ2-7,.,TRBD1,15,TRBV27,CASSLSGTGSYEQYF,TGTGCCAGCAGTTTGTCCGGGACAGGGTCTTACGAGCAGTACTTC
TRBJ2-2,.,.,13,TRBV19,CASRIGGTGELFF,TGTGCCAGTCGAATCGGGGGTACTGGGGAGCTGTTTTTT
TRBJ1-1,.,.,16,TRBV27,CASSFSTWQANTEAFF,TGTGCCAGCAGTTTTTCAACTTGGCAGGCAAACACTGAAGCTTTCTTT
TRBJ2-7,.,.,13,TRBV6-5,CASTTGHIYEQYF,TGTGCCAGCACTACCGGACACATCTACGAGCAGTACTTC
TRBJ2-7,.,TRBD2,14,TRBV6-2/TRBV6-3,CASSYLSGGAEQYF,TGTGCCAGCAGTTACCTCAGCGGGGGGGCGGAGCAGTACTTC